A selection of T cell receptor beta chains follows, all from one sample in a study of CD8 T cells in ankylosing spondylitis. TCRdb re-analysed the 5' RACE reads in MiXCR, keeping a single row per CDR3 protein. The table includes more than 250,000 distinct CDR3 sequences, approximately 10% detected once. Material for sequencing was blood, either unsorted or a sorted T cell fraction (not recorded which). The receptors shown here come from a female donor with ankylosing spondylitis or in good health (not recorded which). Each CDR3 is given with its conserved first and last residue. D genes are given only for firm matches. Expanded clones get a size class; other rows say once, few or many, or leave the size out.

v_gene	abundance	j_gene	d_gene	CDR3nt	CDR3aa
TRBV5-1	few	TRBJ1-2	-	TGCGCCAGCAGCCCGGAGGGACCGGGACATGGCTACACCTTC	CASSPEGPGHGYTF
TRBV7-8	many	TRBJ2-1	-	TGTGCCAGCAGCGCCCAAAGGGCAGCCCTTAGCTCCTACAATGAGCAGTTCTTC	CASSAQRAALSSYNEQFF
TRBV29-1	-	TRBJ2-7	-	TGCAGCGTTAGGTCAGGGGCGGTGGGCGAGCAGTACTTC	CSVRSGAVGEQYF
TRBV27	few	TRBJ2-1	-	TGTGCCAGCAGTTTGCAGGGATGGGGCGGTGAGCAGTTCTTC	CASSLQGWGGEQFF
TRBV25-1	-	TRBJ2-6	TRBD2	TGTGCCAGCAGGGGGGCCTCGGGGGGGCAAAGCTCTGGGGCCAACGTCCTGACTTTC	CASRGASGGQSSGANVLTF
TRBV12-3/TRBV12-4	many	TRBJ1-5	-	TGTGCCAGCAGTTTAGGGGGGATAAATCAGCCCCAGCATTTT	CASSLGGINQPQHF
TRBV4-2	-	TRBJ2-5	TRBD2	TGTGCCAGCAGCCTAGGGACTAGCGGGAGAGGGTTCCAAGAGACCCAGTACTTC	CASSLGTSGRGFQETQYF
TRBV20-1	many	TRBJ1-2	TRBD1	TGCAGTGCTTATGACAACAGGGGAACTAACTATGGCTACACCTTC	CSAYDNRGTNYGYTF
TRBV14	few	TRBJ2-3	TRBD1	TGTGCCAGCAGCCAAGAGGGACAGAGGACAGATACGCAGTATTTT	CASSQEGQRTDTQYF
TRBV20-1	few	TRBJ1-3	-	TGCAGTGCTAGAGATAGTGACGGAGTCTCTGGAAACACCATATATTTT	CSARDSDGVSGNTIYF
TRBV4-1	many	TRBJ1-4	TRBD1	TGCGCCAGCAGCCAAGAGGGGGACAGGGGTTATGAAAAACTGTTTTTT	CASSQEGDRGYEKLFF
TRBV20-1	few	TRBJ2-5	-	TGCAGTGCATATAAGGACAGCTCTCGACGGGAGACCCAGTACTTC	CSAYKDSSRRETQYF
TRBV5-6	-	TRBJ2-7	-	TGTGCCAGCAGCTTGGGTTTGCGGGACGAGCAGTACTTC	CASSLGLRDEQYF
TRBV20-1	many	TRBJ1-4	-	TGCAGTGCCCCCAGGGTGGGGCCAACTAATGAAAAACTGTTTTTT	CSAPRVGPTNEKLFF
TRBV15	-	TRBJ2-1	TRBD2	TGTGCCACCAGCAGAGCCCCTATCATCGCTGGCGGGAGTTCTAACAATGAGCAGTTCTTC	CATSRAPIIAGGSSNNEQFF
TRBV20-1	many	TRBJ1-1	-	TGCAGTGCTAGAATTGCGGTAGGCACTGAAGCTTTCTTT	CSARIAVGTEAFF
TRBV20-1	-	TRBJ2-7	-	TGCAGTGCTAGAGCTCCGTCCTCGGGCTCCTACGAGCAGTACTTC	CSARAPSSGSYEQYF
TRBV5-1	many	TRBJ2-2	-	TGCGCCAGCAGCTCCAATCAAAACAAGGGGGCCGGGGAGCTGTTTTTT	CASSSNQNKGAGELFF
TRBV5-1	few	TRBJ2-7	-	TGCGCCAGCAGCTCGGACTACCGACTCGAGCAGTACTTC	CASSSDYRLEQYF